Listed below are T cell receptor beta chains from one sample, sequenced in a study of technical replicates of blood from a few donors. Sequenced by immunoSEQ multiplex PCR; TCRdb stores in-frame clones only, minus some. Among under 95,000 clones, about 95% were seen once, and the ten largest hold 0.25% to 0.3%. Sequences were obtained from T cells isolated from PBMCs. These receptors all come from a human donor in good health. The CDR3 runs from the conserved cysteine through the conserved F or W. The D gene is left open where the match is weak. Clone size is given for some rows only: seen once, a few or many times, or a class if the clone is expanded.

DNA: TGTGCCATCATTAAGACTAGCTCCTACAATGAGCAGTTCTTC; CDR3: CAIIKTSSYNEQFF; V: TRBV10-3; size: -; D: -; J: TRBJ2-1
DNA: TGTGCCAGCAGCCAAGCAGGTTACGAGCAGTACTTC; CDR3: CASSQAGYEQYF; V: TRBV14; size: -; D: -; J: TRBJ2-7
DNA: TGTGCCAGCAGCTTAGAAACTAGCGGATTCTACGAGCAGTACTTC; CDR3: CASSLETSGFYEQYF; V: TRBV11-1; size: -; D: TRBD2; J: TRBJ2-7
DNA: TGTGCCAGCAGTTTATCTGGGCAGCCCTATGGCTACACCTTC; CDR3: CASSLSGQPYGYTF; V: TRBV27; size: -; D: -; J: TRBJ1-2
DNA: TGTGCCAGCAGTGATAGGGACAGGGTCTACGAGCAGTACTTC; CDR3: CASSDRDRVYEQYF; V: TRBV2; size: once; D: TRBD1; J: TRBJ2-7
DNA: TGTGCCAGCAGCCAAGCAGGGGGTCCCTCCTACGAGCAGTACTTC; CDR3: CASSQAGGPSYEQYF; V: TRBV14; size: -; D: TRBD1; J: TRBJ2-7
DNA: TGTGCCTGGATCGCCGGGTCAGAAGCTTTCTTT; CDR3: CAWIAGSEAFF; V: TRBV30; size: -; D: -; J: TRBJ1-1
DNA: TGTGCCAGCAGCCCCGGGTGGAGCTCCTACGAGCAGTACTTC; CDR3: CASSPGWSSYEQYF; V: TRBV2; size: once; D: -; J: TRBJ2-7
DNA: TGCAGCGTTGATGGGACAGGGGGCCCCCACAATGAGCAGTTCTTC; CDR3: CSVDGTGGPHNEQFF; V: TRBV29-1; size: -; D: TRBD1; J: TRBJ2-1
DNA: TGTGCCAGCAGCTTGTGGTCCACGGAAGAGACCCAGTACTTC; CDR3: CASSLWSTEETQYF; V: TRBV5-5; size: -; D: -; J: TRBJ2-5
DNA: TGTGCCAGCAGTTTTAATCAAGAGACCCAGTACTTC; CDR3: CASSFNQETQYF; V: TRBV27; size: -; D: -; J: TRBJ2-5
DNA: TGCGCCAGCAGCCCGGCGGGCTCTACCCGGGGCCAAGAGACCCAGTACTTC; CDR3: CASSPAGSTRGQETQYF; V: TRBV4-1; size: once; D: -; J: TRBJ2-5
DNA: TGTGCCATCAGCTCAGGGGAAGATACGCAGTATTTT; CDR3: CAISSGEDTQYF; V: TRBV10-3; size: -; D: -; J: TRBJ2-3
DNA: TGTGCCAGCAGCTTTACAGGACAGGGCGGGGCCCAGTACTTC; CDR3: CASSFTGQGGAQYF; V: TRBV5-4; size: -; D: TRBD1; J: TRBJ2-5